This TCR beta chain was identified during a study of T-cell reconstitution after alpha-beta-depleted transplantation in children. Using unique molecular identifiers, the investigators prepared the TCRbeta library. TCRdb independently ran MiXCR on the PCR reads; one entry per CDR3 protein. The top ten hold approximately 2% of the sample, which has hundreds of thousands of distinct CDR3 sequences, 13% seen once. The CDR3 length is 14 residues. Between the trimmed V and J ends, which lost 1 base and 4 bases, there was a span of 7 bases. Germline V gene lookup returns CDR1 MDHEN and CDR2 SYDVKM. As regards this clonotype: As yet, its antigen is unknown.

Overall study findings and caveats: Surviving recipient T cells and thymic progenitors produced the high day-60 TCRbeta diversity seen in some patients.

The receptor's source is a male patient aged 10 to 17 who had a stem cell transplant for acute myeloid leukemia, so the T cells may come from the graft donor. The sequencing used PBMCs, mostly from graft donor cells, collected 360 days after TCRalphabeta/CD19-depleted stem cell transplant. The rearrangement uses TRBV28 and TRBJ2-2; no firm D call. The CDR3 nucleotides are TGTGCCAGCAGTTTATCGATGGGCACCGGGGAGCTGTTTTTT. The encoded protein is CASSLSMGTGELFF.